This TCR beta chain was documented in a study of cytomegalovirus exposure and HLA in healthy donors. A word on this clone: As yet, its antigen is unknown.

Study-level points and caveats: Reportedly, TCR beta sequences accurately predicted HLA-A and HLA-B alleles in most subjects.

PCR used 60 Vbeta primers and 13 Jbeta primers. Method: immunoSEQ multiplex PCR; TCRdb's copy keeps in-frame clones and lacks some. The table has around 150,000 clones, 70% to 85% seen once; the top ten hold 2.2%. Sequencing input: PBMCs. This TCR was recovered from a middle-aged man in good health and CMV-seropositive.

The CDR3 DNA is TGTGCCAGCGATTTCTACCGGGACAACAATGAGCAGTTCTTC. Amino acid sequence: CASDFYRDNNEQFF. V usage is TRBV27 and J usage is TRBJ2-1; tentative D call: TRBD1 (6 bases). CDR1 is MNHEY, CDR2 SMNVEV, per germline (reference sequence). The CDR3 length is 14 residues. V lost 8 bases and J lost 5, with 16 bases in between.